One TCR beta chain is described in this entry. The data were obtained in a study of T cells in Graves' hyperthyroidism and ophthalmopathy. Study context: Once the initial diagnosis was made, peripheral blood was obtained before any treatment.

The CDR3 regions of TCR beta were amplified from RNA transcripts. When the TCR CDR3 underwent first-round RT-PCR, the HTBI primer set was used. TCRdb redid the calling of the multiplex PCR reads with MiXCR, one entry per CDR3 protein. The sample has hundreds of thousands of distinct CDR3 sequences; about a fifth are singletons. Ophthalmopathy cases met thresholds of Clinical Activity Score at least 3, NOSPECS grade at least 4 and duration under 3 months. PBMCs were collected from an approximately 9.3 ml volume of fresh peripheral blood. V lost 8 bases to trimming and J lost 0 bases, with 13 bases between them. Germline V gene lookup returns CDR1 SNHLY and CDR2 FYNNEI. This CDR3 has 15 residues.

Input material: blood. The chain carries TRBV2 and TRBJ2-2; D unresolved. This receptor was obtained from a young man with Graves' ophthalmopathy. The CDR3 spells CASFPGGSNTGELFF. For the CDR3, the DNA is TGTGCCAGCTTCCCGGGCGGCTCGAACACCGGGGAGCTGTTTTTT.